Listed here is a single TCR beta chain. The target antigen is unknown. The assay was immunoSEQ multiplex PCR, and TCRdb's table has in-frame clones only and misses some. This repertoire shows some 100,000 clones, 70% to 85% found once; its top ten account for around 6.5%. This entry comes from a study of PD-1 blockade in mismatch repair-deficient tumors. The germline V gene encodes CDR1 GTSNPN and CDR2 SVGIG (reference sequence). CDR3 length: 12 residues. V gave up 2 bases and J gave up 0 bases, with 4 bases separating them. Whole-study results and caveats: Tumor-resident clones, often undetectable pretreatment in blood, expanded then contracted after pembrolizumab.

The chain joins TRBV30 to TRBJ1-1; D call uncertain. The specimen was peripheral blood, collected approximately 8 months after starting pembrolizumab. This TCR derives from an adult with mismatch repair-deficient cancer. Here the CDR3 DNA reads TGTGCCTGGAGTAAGGTGAACACTGAAGCTTTCTTT. This gives the protein CAWSKVNTEAFF.